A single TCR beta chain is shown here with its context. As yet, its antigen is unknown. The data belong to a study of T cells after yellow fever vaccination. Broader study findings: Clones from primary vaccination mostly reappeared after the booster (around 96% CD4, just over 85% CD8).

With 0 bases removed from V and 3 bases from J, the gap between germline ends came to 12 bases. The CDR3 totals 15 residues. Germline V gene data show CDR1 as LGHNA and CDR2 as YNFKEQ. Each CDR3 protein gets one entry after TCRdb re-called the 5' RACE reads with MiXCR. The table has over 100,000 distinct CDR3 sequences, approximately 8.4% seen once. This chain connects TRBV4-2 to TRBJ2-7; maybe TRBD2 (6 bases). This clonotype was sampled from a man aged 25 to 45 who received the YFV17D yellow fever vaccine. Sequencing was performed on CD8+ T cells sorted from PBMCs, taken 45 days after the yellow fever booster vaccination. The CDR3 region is CASSQDPGSFYEQYF. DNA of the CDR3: TGTGCCAGCAGCCAAGATCCCGGGAGCTTCTACGAGCAGTACTTC.